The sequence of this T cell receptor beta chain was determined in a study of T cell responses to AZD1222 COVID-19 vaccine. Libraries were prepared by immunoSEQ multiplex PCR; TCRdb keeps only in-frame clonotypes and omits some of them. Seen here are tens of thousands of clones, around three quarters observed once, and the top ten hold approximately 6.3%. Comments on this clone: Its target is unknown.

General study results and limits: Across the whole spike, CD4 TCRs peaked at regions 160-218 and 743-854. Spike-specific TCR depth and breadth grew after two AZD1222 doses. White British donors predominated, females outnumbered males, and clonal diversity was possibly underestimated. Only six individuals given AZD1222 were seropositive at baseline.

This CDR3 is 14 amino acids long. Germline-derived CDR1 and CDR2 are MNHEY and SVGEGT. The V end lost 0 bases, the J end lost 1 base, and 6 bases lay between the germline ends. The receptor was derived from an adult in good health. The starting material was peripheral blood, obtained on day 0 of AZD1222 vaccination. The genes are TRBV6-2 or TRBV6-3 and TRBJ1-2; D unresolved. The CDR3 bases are TGTGCCAGCAGTTACTCGGCCGGTAACTATGGCTACACCTTC. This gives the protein CASSYSAGNYGYTF.